These 8 T cell receptor beta chains originate from one sample sequenced in a study of T cell responses to AZD1222 COVID-19 vaccine. Sequencing was performed with immunoSEQ multiplex PCR; in TCRdb, only in-frame clones are kept and a portion is missing. The sample includes 150,000 to 200,000 clones, just under 90% seen only once; the top ten take roughly 6.5%. Sequencing used peripheral blood, obtained on day 0 of AZD1222 vaccination. These receptors came from an adult in good health.

This chain links TRBV24-1 with TRBJ2-7; D may be TRBD1 (7 bases). This CDR3 contains 15 residues. Germline CDR1 and CDR2: KGHDR and SFDVKD. Trimming left V 4 bases short and J 5 bases short, with 17 bases between. In nucleotides, the CDR3 is TGTGCCACCAGTGACCCGGGGAGGCAGGGGGACGAGCAGTACTTC. This encodes CATSDPGRQGDEQYF.

J is TRBJ2-7 and V is TRBV21-1; TRBD1 was called by the table and not checked on the DNA. TRBV21-1 is assigned pseudogene status. The CDR3 sequence is 21 residues long. The CDR3 spells CASSKAWDRGQFCLNCYEQYF. CDR3 coding DNA: TGTGCCAGCAGCAAAGCCTGGGACAGGGGGCAATTTTGTCTAAACTGTTACGAGCAGTACTTC.

CDR3 sequence reads: CASDRKGGGETQYF. The CDR3, as DNA: TGTGCCAGCGATCGTAAAGGGGGGGGAGAGACCCAGTACTTC. V usage is TRBV2 and J usage is TRBJ2-5; possibly TRBD2 for D (7 bases). The germline V and J ends were trimmed by 8 bases and 4 bases, with 17 bases remaining between them. This CDR3 is 14 amino acids long. CDR1 and CDR2 from the germline V gene are SNHLY and FYNNEI.

The chain uses TRBV7-2 and TRBJ2-3; 11 bases fit TRBD2. This CDR3 spans 19 amino acids. The J segment lost 2 bases and the V segment lost 2 bases, leaving 12 bases of the junction unmatched. Germline CDR1 is SGHTA and CDR2 is FQGNSA. CDR3 bases: TGTGCCAGCAGCTTATTACCCCATAGACTAGCGGGGCCCACAGATACGCAGTATTTT. Protein: CASSLLPHRLAGPTDTQYF.

This chain links TRBV30 with TRBJ1-1, with D uncertain. Germline CDR1 GTSNPN, CDR2 SVGIG (reference sequence). This CDR3 has 13 residues. V lost 3 bases, J lost 5 bases, and 13 bases lay in between. CDR3 region: CAWRRGRRTEAFF. In nucleotides, the CDR3 is TGTGCCTGGAGGAGAGGGAGGAGAACTGAAGCTTTCTTT.

The rearrangement uses TRBV9 and TRBJ2-5, with D possibly matching TRBD1 (5 bases). The CDR3 length is 16 residues. The V gene's germline CDR1 is SGDLS and CDR2 YYNGEE. The V end was cut by 2 bases, the J end by 0 bases, with 14 bases between. This chain's CDR3 is CASSVYLQEYQETQYF. The CDR3 DNA is TGTGCCAGCAGCGTTTATCTACAGGAGTACCAAGAGACCCAGTACTTC.

This sequence joins TRBV3-1 (or the pseudogene TRBV3-2) and TRBJ1-5; TRBD1 is a possible D gene (6 bases). The V and J ends lost 3 bases and 4 bases respectively, with 10 bases between them. Germline V gene data show CDR1 as LGHDT and CDR2 as YNNKEL (reference sequence). The CDR3 runs to 14 residues. CDR3 region: CASSQQGFNQPQHF. DNA for the CDR3: TGTGCCAGCAGCCAGCAGGGGTTTAATCAGCCCCAGCATTTT.

The chain uses TRBV6-5 and TRBJ1-2; 7 bases align to TRBD1. The V segment lost 7 bases and the J segment 4 bases; nucleotides outside the gene matches: 3. The CDR3 contains 12 residues. CDR1 and CDR2 (germline): MNHEY, SVGAGI. The CDR3 sequence: CASTGTVYGYTF. The CDR3 DNA reads TGTGCCAGCACCGGGACAGTCTATGGCTACACCTTC.